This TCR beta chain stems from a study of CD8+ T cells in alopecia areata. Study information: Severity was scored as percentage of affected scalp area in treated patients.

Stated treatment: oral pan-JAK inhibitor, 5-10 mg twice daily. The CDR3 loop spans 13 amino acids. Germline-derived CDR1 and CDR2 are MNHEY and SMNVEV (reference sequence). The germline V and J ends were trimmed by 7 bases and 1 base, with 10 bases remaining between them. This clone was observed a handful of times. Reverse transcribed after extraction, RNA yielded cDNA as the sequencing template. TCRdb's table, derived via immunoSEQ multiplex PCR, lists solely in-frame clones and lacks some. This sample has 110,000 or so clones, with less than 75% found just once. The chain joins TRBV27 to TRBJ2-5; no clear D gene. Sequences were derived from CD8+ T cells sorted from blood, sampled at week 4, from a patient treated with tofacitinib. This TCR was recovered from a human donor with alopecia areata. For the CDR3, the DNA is TGTGCCAGCACATCCCTCCTCCAAGAGACCCAGTACTTC. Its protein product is CASTSLLQETQYF.